This T cell receptor (beta chain) was observed in a study of cytomegalovirus exposure and HLA in healthy donors. Study outcomes and limitations: DRB1 had the most TCR associations and HLA-C the fewest, a later analysis found, with rates varying by HLA locus. Most TCR sequences were uncommon, yet certain public TCRs appeared in many donors.

PCR primers comprised 60 Vbeta and 13 Jbeta primers. This table comes from immunoSEQ multiplex PCR, and its TCRdb copy is limited to in-frame clones, with some not included. The sample shows 200,000 to 250,000 clones, 82% of them seen only once. Remarks on this clone: Its matching antigen is unknown.

Sequenced material: PBMCs. This sequence was found in a woman in her thirties or forties in good health and CMV-seropositive.

The CDR3 DNA reads TGTGCCAGCAGCTTAGGGGTTGCAGGGCGTCGGCATGAGCAGTTCTTC. It translates to CASSLGVAGRRHEQFF. The rearrangement links TRBV7-9 to TRBJ2-1, with D maybe TRBD1 (5 bases). CDR1 and CDR2 from the germline V gene are SEHNR and FQNEAQ (reference sequence). Trimming cost V 1 base and J 8 bases, with 18 bases left between them. The CDR3 contains 16 residues.